This entry is about one T cell receptor beta chain. What it binds is unknown. This CDR3 has 13 amino acids. V was shortened by 4 bases and J by 7 bases, with 14 bases between the two germline ends. Germline loops: CDR1 SGHRS, CDR2 YFSETQ. TCRbeta library construction was performed incorporating unique molecular identifiers. TCRdb recomputed calls from the PCR reads with MiXCR, one row per CDR3 protein. In the table there are about 980,000 distinct CDR3 sequences, roughly 31% of which are singletons. This entry comes from a study of T-cell reconstitution after alpha-beta-depleted transplantation in children. Overall study results and limits: Some patients showed high day-60 TCRbeta diversity, which derived from surviving recipient T cells and thymic progenitors. Newly produced T cells mostly accounted for T-cell counts and diversity one year post-transplant. Reports say that about two months after transplant, the alpha-beta T cells came out of several hundred graft clones that had expanded.

This sequence originates from a boy younger than two who had a stem cell transplant for SCID, so the T cells may come from the graft donor. Sequencing used PBMCs, mostly from graft donor cells, obtained 360 days after TCRalphabeta/CD19-depleted stem cell transplant. V is TRBV5-1 and J is TRBJ2-5; either TRBD1 or TRBD2 may supply D (6 bases each). CDR3 loop: CASSRRGDGTQYF. CDR3 DNA: TGCGCCAGCAGCCGGAGGGGGGACGGGACCCAGTACTTC.